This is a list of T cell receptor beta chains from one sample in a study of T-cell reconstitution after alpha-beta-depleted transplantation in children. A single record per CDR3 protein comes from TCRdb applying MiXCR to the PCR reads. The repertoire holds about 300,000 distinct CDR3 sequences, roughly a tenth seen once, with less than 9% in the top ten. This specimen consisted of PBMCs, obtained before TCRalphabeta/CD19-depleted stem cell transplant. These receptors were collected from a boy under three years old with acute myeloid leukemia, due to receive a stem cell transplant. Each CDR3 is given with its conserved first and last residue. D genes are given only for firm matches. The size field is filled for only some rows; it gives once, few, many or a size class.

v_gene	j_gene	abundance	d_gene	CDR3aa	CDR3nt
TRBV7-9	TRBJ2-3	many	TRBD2	CASSSLSGGPSTDTQYF	TGTGCCAGCAGCTCCCTTAGCGGGGGTCCTAGCACAGATACGCAGTATTTT
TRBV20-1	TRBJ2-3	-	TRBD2	CSARGGLAGGLWNTDTQYF	TGCAGTGCTAGGGGGGGACTAGCGGGAGGTTTATGGAACACAGATACGCAGTATTTT
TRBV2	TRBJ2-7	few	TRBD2	CASIGGRGGYEQYF	TGTGCCAGCATTGGCGGGAGGGGGGGCTACGAGCAGTACTTC
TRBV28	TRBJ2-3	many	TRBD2	CASSLAGGVADTQYF	TGTGCCAGCAGTTTAGCGGGGGGGGTCGCAGATACGCAGTATTTT
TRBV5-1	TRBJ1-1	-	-	CASRIGVVWTEAFF	TGCGCCAGCAGGATAGGAGTGGTATGGACTGAAGCTTTCTTT
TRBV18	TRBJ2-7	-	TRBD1	CASSPPDRVAYEQYF	TGTGCCAGCTCACCACCGGACAGGGTAGCCTACGAGCAGTACTTC
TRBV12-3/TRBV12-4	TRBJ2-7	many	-	CASSSPWGSYEQYF	TGTGCCAGCAGTTCCCCCTGGGGTTCCTACGAGCAGTACTTC
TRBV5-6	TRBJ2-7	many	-	CASSLELTYEQYF	TGTGCCAGCAGCTTGGAGCTCACCTACGAGCAGTACTTC
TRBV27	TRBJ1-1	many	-	CASSSYLYNTEAFF	TGTGCCAGCAGTTCTTACCTCTATAACACTGAAGCTTTCTTT
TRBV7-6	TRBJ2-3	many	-	CASSLVHEDTQYF	TGTGCCAGCAGCTTGGTCCATGAAGATACGCAGTATTTT
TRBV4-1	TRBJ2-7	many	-	CASSQARDTGYEQYF	TGCGCCAGCAGCCAAGCCCGGGATACGGGCTACGAGCAGTACTTC
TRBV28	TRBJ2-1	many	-	CASVTPRDGATNEQFF	TGTGCCAGCGTTACTCCCCGGGACGGAGCAACCAATGAGCAGTTCTTC
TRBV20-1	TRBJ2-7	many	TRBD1	CSAQGTGTVDYEQYF	TGCAGTGCTCAAGGTACCGGGACAGTAGACTACGAGCAGTACTTC
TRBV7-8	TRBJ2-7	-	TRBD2	CASSSSSGLYEQYF	TGTGCCAGCAGCTCCTCTAGCGGGTTATACGAGCAGTACTTC
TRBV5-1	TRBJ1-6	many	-	CASSLAGSDSPLHF	TGCGCCAGCAGCTTGGCAGGGAGCGATTCACCCCTCCACTTT
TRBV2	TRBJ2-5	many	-	CASKWDRETQYF	TGTGCCAGCAAATGGGACCGAGAGACCCAGTACTTC
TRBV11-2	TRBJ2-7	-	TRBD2	CASSSPRTSGRQRHEQYF	TGTGCCAGCAGCTCTCCGAGGACTAGCGGGAGGCAAAGGCACGAGCAGTACTTC
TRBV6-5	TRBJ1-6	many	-	CASSSRDKSSYNSPLHF	TGTGCCAGCAGTTCCCGGGACAAGAGCTCCTATAATTCACCCCTCCACTTT
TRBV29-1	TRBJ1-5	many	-	CSVEDGGGQPQHF	TGCAGCGTTGAAGATGGGGGGGGTCAGCCCCAGCATTTT